One sample yielded the 8 T cell receptor beta chains listed below, sequenced in a study of blood T cell repertoires in COVID-19. TCRdb keeps only in-frame clones here, not all; method: immunoSEQ multiplex PCR. Seen here are a few hundred thousand clones, roughly 90% observed once, and the top ten hold 2.5% to 3.5%. The sample comprised peripheral blood. Receptors originate from a woman in her twenties or thirties with COVID-19, enrolled during active disease.

This clone was observed a few times. This sequence joins TRBV7-9 and TRBJ1-5; D remains unclear. Germline loops: CDR1 SEHNR, CDR2 FQNEAQ (reference sequence). The ends were cut back, 5 bases at V and 0 bases at J, with 11 bases in the middle. The CDR3 sequence is 15 residues long. CDR3 sequence reads: CASSPAGNSNQPQHF. The CDR3 DNA sequence: TGTGCCAGCAGCCCCGCGGGAAATAGCAATCAGCCCCAGCATTTT.

The chain combines TRBV7-9 with TRBJ1-3; D gene unclear. CDR3 length: 13 amino acids. Trimming took 5 bases from V and 3 from J, leaving 8 bases between them. Germline assignment: CDR1 SEHNR and CDR2 FQNEAQ (reference sequence). In DNA, the CDR3 is TGTGCCAGCAGCATTTCAAATGGAAACACCATATATTTT. Its protein product is CASSISNGNTIYF.

The genes are TRBV9 and TRBJ1-1, with D possibly matching TRBD1 (5 bases). The V gene's germline CDR1 is SGDLS and CDR2 YYNGEE. V lost 0 bases and J 4 bases, leaving 22 bases between the germline ends. The CDR3 covers 18 residues. The CDR3 here is CASSVATVSSGGVTEAFF. The CDR3 DNA follows: TGTGCCAGCAGCGTAGCTACTGTCAGTTCCGGGGGTGTCACTGAAGCTTTCTTT. Supplemented by reference TRBV9 and TRBJ1-1, the full variable domain reads DSGVTQTPKHLITATGQRVTLRCSPRSGDLSVYWYQQSLDQGLQFLIQYYNGEERAKGNILERFSAQQFPDLHSELNLSSLELGDSALYFCASSVATVSSGGVTEAFFGQGTRLTVV.

J is TRBJ2-7 and V is TRBV7-2; 7 bases map to TRBD1. The J segment lost 4 bases and the V segment lost 2 bases, leaving 5 bases of the junction unmatched. Germline V gene sequence: CDR1 SGHTA, CDR2 FQGNSA. The CDR3 extends over 14 amino acids. The CDR3 region is CASSLQTGNYEQYF. The CDR3 DNA reads TGTGCCAGCAGCTTACAGACAGGGAATTACGAGCAGTACTTC.

The chain combines TRBV7-9 with TRBJ2-2; perhaps TRBD1 as D (5 bases). Germline CDR1 SEHNR, CDR2 FQNEAQ (reference sequence). The CDR3 totals 15 residues. Trimming stripped 6 bases from V and 1 base from J, with 12 bases between. CDR3 coding DNA: TGTGCCAGCAGTTCCGACAGAGGGAACACCGGGGAGCTGTTTTTT. It is translated as CASSSDRGNTGELFF.

The chain links TRBV5-4 to TRBJ2-3; TRBD2 matches 10 bases. CDR1 is SGHNT, CDR2 YYREEE, per germline (reference sequence). V gave up 1 base and J gave up 1 base; unmatched junction bases: 0. The CDR3 is 15 amino acids. The CDR3 spells CASSLTSGGTDTQYF. For the CDR3, the DNA is TGTGCCAGCAGCTTGACTAGCGGGGGCACAGATACGCAGTATTTT.

The chain couples TRBV14 to TRBJ2-1, with D tentatively TRBD2 (6 bases). This CDR3 comprises 16 residues. The germline V gene encodes CDR1 SGHDN and CDR2 FVKESK. V dropped 4 bases and J dropped 0 bases, with 13 bases sitting between them. CDR3 nucleotide sequence: TGTGCCAGCAGCCCCTTAGCGGCGAGCTCCTACAATGAGCAGTTCTTC. This codes for CASSPLAASSYNEQFF.

J is TRBJ1-4 and V is TRBV19, with 8 bases aligning to TRBD1. The CDR3 is 15 residues long. Germline V gene lookup returns CDR1 LNHDA and CDR2 SQIVND (reference sequence). Germline trimming cut 6 bases from V and 8 bases from J; bases unmatched to any gene: 11. The DNA of the CDR3 is TGTGCCAGTAGGCCTGGACAGGGATTTGGGGAAAAACTGTTTTTT. It specifies CASRPGQGFGEKLFF.